This TCR beta chain was found in a study of T cells in Graves' hyperthyroidism and ophthalmopathy. Study-wide results and caveats: Appearing also in blood were most of the thyroid clonotypes expanded above 0.001. Ophthalmopathy, as predicted by the model, came a median 6.5 months after the prediction.

The investigators amplified TCR beta CDR3 regions from RNA transcripts. The HTBI primer set was used in a first-round RT-PCR of the TCR CDR3. TCRdb reprocessed the multiplex PCR reads via MiXCR and lists one record per CDR3 protein. The data contain around 620,000 distinct CDR3 sequences, 12% to 15% of them singletons. There are many counts of this clonotype. Its antigen is as yet unknown. Orbital computed tomography, thyroid ultrasound, serum thyroxine and TRAb, and clinical symptoms together informed the diagnoses. CDR1 SEHNR and CDR2 FQNEAQ come from the germline V gene (reference sequence). V was clipped by 5 bases and J by 7 bases; unmatched bases: 6. CDR3 length: 15 amino acids.

This receptor was obtained from a young woman with Graves' ophthalmopathy. The sample was blood. The V gene is TRBV7-9, the J gene TRBJ2-1, with 12 bases that match TRBD2. The CDR3 nucleotides are TGTGCCAGCAGCGAGGCTAGCGGGAGGGTAAATGAGCAGTTCTTC. Its translation: CASSEASGRVNEQFF.